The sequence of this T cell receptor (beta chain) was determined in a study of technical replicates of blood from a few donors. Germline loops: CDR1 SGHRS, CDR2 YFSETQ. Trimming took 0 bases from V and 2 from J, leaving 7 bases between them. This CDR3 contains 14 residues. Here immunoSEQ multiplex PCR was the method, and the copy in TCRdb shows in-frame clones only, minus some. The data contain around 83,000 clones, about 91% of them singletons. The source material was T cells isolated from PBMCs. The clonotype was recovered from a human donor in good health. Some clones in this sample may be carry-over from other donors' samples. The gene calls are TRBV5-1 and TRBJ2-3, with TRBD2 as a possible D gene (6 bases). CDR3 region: CASSLGLVTDTQYF. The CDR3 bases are TGCGCCAGCAGCTTGGGACTAGTCACAGATACGCAGTATTTT. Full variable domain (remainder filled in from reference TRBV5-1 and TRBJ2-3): KAGVTQTPRYLIKTRGQQVTLSCSPISGHRSVSWYQQTPGQGLQFLFEYFSETQRNKGNFPGRFSGRQFSNSRSEMNVSTLELGDSALYLCASSLGLVTDTQYFGPGTRLTVL.